The 30 T cell receptor beta chains listed next were all sequenced from one sample in a study of OX40 agonist ivuxolimab in advanced cancers. Some clones are missing from TCRdb's copy, which holds only in-frame ones; the method was immunoSEQ multiplex PCR. This table holds approximately 12,000 clones, 80% to 95% found once. The starting material was CD4+ or CD8+ T cells sorted from blood, obtained in a trial of the OX40 agonist ivuxolimab. The receptors stem from an adult with an advanced solid tumor such as melanoma, head and neck, liver or kidney cancer.

The V call is TRBV5-4, the J call TRBJ2-7; D unclear. The CDR3 loop spans 12 amino acids. Between the trimmed V and J ends, which lost 5 bases and 2 bases, there was a span of 8 bases. CDR1 and CDR2 from the germline V gene are SGHNT and YYREEE (reference sequence). CDR3 loop: CASSFATYEQYF. Written as DNA, the CDR3 is TGTGCCAGCAGTTTTGCCACCTACGAGCAGTACTTC.

This chain joins TRBV7-2 and TRBJ2-7, with 10 positions matching TRBD2. The J segment lost 3 bases and the V segment lost 4 bases, leaving 3 bases of the junction unmatched. Looked up from germline, CDR1 is SGHTA and CDR2 is FQGNSA. The CDR3 sequence is 14 residues long. CDR3 region: CASSSSGGFYEQYF. As DNA, the CDR3 is TGTGCCAGCAGCTCTAGCGGGGGCTTCTACGAGCAGTACTTC.

The chain joins TRBV7-6 to TRBJ2-7, with D tentatively TRBD2 (5 bases). The CDR3 has 13 amino acids. Germline CDR1 and CDR2: SGHVS and FNYEAQ. The ends were cut back, 0 bases at V and 7 bases at J, with 10 bases in the middle. This CDR3 reads CASSLAGVREQYF. In nucleotides, the CDR3 is TGTGCCAGCAGCTTAGCGGGAGTAAGGGAGCAGTACTTC.

The CDR3 sequence: CASTSPTPTEETQYF. The CDR3 coding sequence is TGTGCCAGCACCAGTCCCACCCCTACTGAAGAGACCCAGTACTTC. The chain is built from TRBV27 and TRBJ2-5; D gene uncertain. Germline V gives CDR1 MNHEY, CDR2 SMNVEV (reference sequence). V was trimmed by 7 bases and J by 3 bases, leaving 18 bases between them. The CDR3 runs to 15 residues.

The rearrangement links TRBV15 to TRBJ2-5; D is perhaps TRBD1 (6 bases). Deletions cut 0 bases from V and 5 bases from J, with 13 bases between. Germline loops: CDR1 LNHNV, CDR2 YYDKDF (reference sequence). The length of the CDR3 is 15 residues. The CDR3 DNA follows: TGTGCCACCAGCAGAGATAGGGACATGGAGGAGACCCAGTACTTC. Translating it yields CATSRDRDMEETQYF.

This chain joins TRBV25-1 and TRBJ2-7, with D perhaps TRBD2 (5 bases). CDR1 is MGHDK, CDR2 SYGVNS, per germline. The V end was cut by 4 bases, the J end by 6 bases, with 7 bases between. This CDR3 is built from 11 residues. The CDR3 bases are TGTGCCAGCAGTGTTGGAGGCGAGCAGTACTTC. As protein: CASSVGGEQYF.

The chain carries TRBV6-5 and TRBJ1-3; D gene uncertain. The V end lost 6 bases, the J end lost 3 bases, and 3 bases lay between the germline ends. CDR1 is MNHEY, CDR2 SVGAGI, per germline. The CDR3 extends over 11 amino acids. CDR3 region: CASRLGNTIYF. The CDR3 region has the DNA TGTGCCAGCAGGCTTGGAAACACCATATATTTT.

The V and J genes are TRBV6-1 and TRBJ2-6; D unclear. CDR3 length: 15 residues. The germline gives CDR1 MNHNS, CDR2 SASEGT. Trimming took 2 bases from V and 0 from J, leaving 5 bases between them. In nucleotides, the CDR3 is TGTGCCAGCAGTGAATTGAGCTCTGGGGCCAACGTCCTGACTTTC. Encoded protein: CASSELSSGANVLTF.

The genes are TRBV11-2 and TRBJ2-5; 7 nucleotides align to TRBD2. Germline CDR1 is SGHAT and CDR2 is FQNNGV. This CDR3 region has 14 residues. The ends lost 1 base at V and 5 bases at J; junction bases unmatched: 4. The CDR3 protein is CASSLAGRWETQYF. As DNA, the CDR3 is TGTGCCAGCAGCTTAGCCGGGAGGTGGGAGACCCAGTACTTC.

V gene TRBV4-3 combines with J gene TRBJ2-7, with a tentative D call TRBD2 (7 bases). This CDR3 comprises 17 residues. V was shortened by 0 bases and J by 3 bases, with 18 bases between the two germline ends. In germline, CDR1 is LGHNA, CDR2 YSLEER. The CDR3, as DNA: TGCGCCAGCAGCCAAGATCGGAATTCGGGGGGCGGCTACGAGCAGTACTTC. Its protein is CASSQDRNSGGGYEQYF.

This clone was recorded only once. The genes are TRBV7-6 and TRBJ2-3, with 10 bases matching TRBD2. Germline assignment: CDR1 SGHVS and CDR2 FNYEAQ. V lost 5 bases and J lost 4; bases outside the gene matches: 6. This CDR3 is built from 15 residues. The CDR3 DNA follows: TGTGCCAGCAGCCCGGGACTAGCGCGGCCAGATACGCAGTATTTT. It specifies CASSPGLARPDTQYF.

This sequence joins TRBV19 and TRBJ1-2, with 10 bases fitting TRBD1. CDR3 length: 15 residues. Germline values: CDR1 LNHDA, CDR2 SQIVND (reference sequence). Trimming cost V 5 bases and J 4 bases; bases outside gene matches: 7. The CDR3 sequence: CASSPGQGIFYGYTF. The CDR3 bases are TGTGCCAGTAGTCCGGGACAGGGGATTTTCTATGGCTACACCTTC.

The rearrangement uses TRBV15 and TRBJ2-3; D gene uncertain. There are 15 residues in the CDR3. Germline assignment: CDR1 LNHNV and CDR2 YYDKDF (reference sequence). Trimming pared 0 bases from V and 6 bases from J, leaving 13 bases between. CDR3 sequence: CATSRDRPSKDTQYF. The CDR3, as DNA: TGTGCCACCAGCAGAGATCGTCCCTCTAAGGATACGCAGTATTTT. The variable domain in full, with the rest retrieved from reference TRBV15 and TRBJ2-3, is DAMVIQNPRYQVTQFGKPVTLSCSQTLNHNVMYWYQQKSSQAPKLLFHYYDKDFNNEADTPDNFQSRRPNTSFCFLDIRSPGLGDTAMYLCATSRDRPSKDTQYFGPGTRLTVL.

Only one count was recorded for this clone. The gene calls are TRBV7-2 and TRBJ2-7; D may be TRBD1 (7 bases). The CDR3 contains 15 residues. Deletions cut 5 bases from V and 1 base from J, with 15 bases between. CDR1 is SGHTA, CDR2 FQGNSA, per germline. CDR3 sequence reads: CASSPEQGRSYEQYF. Here the CDR3 DNA reads TGTGCCAGCAGCCCGGAACAGGGGAGGTCCTACGAGCAGTACTTC.

The chain's CDR3 is CASSLASRRGPYEQYF. The CDR3 DNA sequence: TGTGCCAGCAGCTTAGCATCTCGGCGGGGGCCCTACGAGCAGTACTTC. The chain links TRBV11-3 to TRBJ2-7; D is possibly TRBD2 (7 bases). The CDR3 is 16 residues long. Trimming pared 1 base from V and 2 bases from J, leaving 15 bases between. Germline V CDR1 and CDR2: SGHNT, YENEEA.

The J gene is TRBJ2-7, the V gene TRBV28; tentatively, D is TRBD2 (6 bases). Trimming removed 5 bases at V and 6 bases at J, with 14 bases between. This CDR3 is 13 amino acids long. Germline CDR1 MDHEN, CDR2 SYDVKM. The CDR3 spells CASSTLGGAEQYF. The CDR3, as DNA: TGTGCCAGCAGTACCCTAGGAGGGGCCGAGCAGTACTTC.

The chain carries TRBV19 and TRBJ2-7; TRBD1 aligns across 9 bases. V was pared by 3 bases and J by 2 bases, with 2 bases of the junction left unmatched. Looked up from germline, CDR1 is LNHDA and CDR2 is SQIVND (reference sequence). The CDR3 is made up of 14 amino acids. The CDR3 sequence is CASSIGTGTYEQYF. CDR3 DNA: TGTGCCAGTAGTATCGGGACAGGGACCTACGAGCAGTACTTC.

This clone has only a few counts. This chain connects TRBV7-9 to TRBJ1-1; 10 nucleotides agree with TRBD1. CDR3 size: 12 residues. CDR1 is SEHNR, CDR2 FQNEAQ, per germline (reference sequence). V dropped 5 bases and J dropped 11; count of bases not matched to a gene: 5. Here the CDR3 reads CASSPGTGVAFF. The CDR3 DNA sequence: TGTGCCAGCAGCCCCGGGACAGGGGTGGCTTTCTTT. Supplemented by reference TRBV7-9 and TRBJ1-1, the full variable domain reads DTGVSQNPRHKITKRGQNVTFRCDPISEHNRLYWYRQTLGQGPEFLTYFQNEAQLEKSRLLSDRFSAERPKGSFSTLEIQRTEQGDSAMYLCASSPGTGVAFFGQGTRLTVV.

This rearrangement joins TRBV6-5 to TRBJ2-7, with 10 bases that match TRBD1. Germline-derived CDR1 and CDR2 are MNHEY and SVGAGI. V trimming: 0 bases; J trimming: 3 bases; junction bases outside the gene matches: 5. This CDR3 has 16 residues. CDR3 bases: TGTGCCAGCAGTTACTCGAGGGACAGGGGATTCTACGAGCAGTACTTC. It specifies CASSYSRDRGFYEQYF.

This chain links TRBV5-6 with TRBJ2-5; possibly TRBD1 or TRBD2 for D (5 bases each). Trimming took 1 base from V and 5 from J, leaving 12 bases between them. The V gene's germline CDR1 is SGHDT and CDR2 YYEEEE. The CDR3 covers 14 residues. The CDR3 DNA reads TGTGCCAGCAGCTTGAACGGGGCCAGGGAGACCCAGTACTTC. It codes for CASSLNGARETQYF.

The V gene is TRBV9, the J gene TRBJ2-7, with 9 bases lining up with TRBD1. V was clipped by 4 bases and J by 3 bases; unmatched bases: 11. CDR3 length equals 16 residues. Per the germline V gene, CDR1 is SGDLS and CDR2 is YYNGEE. The CDR3 nucleotides are TGTGCCAGCAGCCCGCCCCCGGGACAGGGCATCTACGAGCAGTACTTC. This translates into CASSPPPGQGIYEQYF.

The genes are TRBV6-6 and TRBJ2-7; D is uncertain. This CDR3 has 15 amino acids. Germline-derived CDR1 and CDR2 are MNHNY and SVGAGI (reference sequence). Deletions cut 5 bases from V and 0 bases from J, with 14 bases between. CDR3 residues: CASSPRTVSSYEQYF. DNA of the CDR3: TGTGCCAGCAGTCCACGGACGGTTTCCTCCTACGAGCAGTACTTC.

V gene TRBV6-5 combines with J gene TRBJ2-2; 9 bases align to TRBD1. Trimming removed 2 bases from V and 5 bases from J; junction bases left unmatched: 6. CDR1 is MNHEY, CDR2 SVGAGI, per germline. The CDR3 contains 16 residues. CDR3 in amino acids: CASSYLQGASTGELFF. Here the CDR3 DNA reads TGTGCCAGCAGTTACCTACAGGGGGCGAGTACCGGGGAGCTGTTTTTT.

V usage is TRBV6-5 and J usage is TRBJ2-1; D gene uncertain. The CDR3 is 13 residues long. The V and J ends lost 3 bases and 3 bases respectively, with 6 bases between them. Germline-derived CDR1 and CDR2 are MNHEY and SVGAGI. CDR3 loop: CASSYAYYNEQFF. The CDR3 DNA reads TGTGCCAGCAGTTATGCCTACTACAATGAGCAGTTCTTC.

The rearrangement joins TRBV9 to TRBJ2-3; D gene unclear. Germline lookup yields CDR1 SGDLS and CDR2 YYNGEE. The CDR3 is made up of 16 amino acids. The V gene lost 2 bases and the J gene lost 0 bases, with 13 bases spanning the gap. CDR3 region: CASSVELASSTDTQYF. The CDR3 nucleotides are TGTGCCAGCAGCGTCGAACTTGCGTCTAGCACAGATACGCAGTATTTT.

The chain employs TRBV7-6 and TRBJ2-2, with 14 bases aligning to TRBD2. Unmatched junction bases numbered 8, after V lost 4 bases and J lost 7 bases. CDR1 and CDR2 from the germline V gene are SGHVS and FNYEAQ. The CDR3 is made up of 17 amino acids. The CDR3 region is CASSSRLAGGPGGELFF. Written as DNA, the CDR3 is TGTGCCAGCAGCTCCCGACTAGCGGGGGGGCCAGGCGGGGAGCTGTTTTTT.

This chain uses TRBV4-1 with TRBJ2-3; D uncertain. From germline, CDR1 is MGHRA and CDR2 YSYEKL. This CDR3 contains 13 residues. Between the trimmed V and J ends, which lost 1 base and 1 base, there was a span of 3 bases. The CDR3, as DNA: TGCGCCAGCAGCCAAGTTCGCACAGATACGCAGTATTTT. As protein: CASSQVRTDTQYF.

This clone has only one observation. The J gene is TRBJ2-7, the V gene TRBV11-2; 7 positions agree with TRBD1. CDR1 and CDR2 from the germline V gene are SGHAT and FQNNGV. J lost 5 bases, V lost 0 bases, and 13 bases had no gene match. The CDR3 length is 17 residues. The CDR3 here is CASSLDMSTGASHEQYF. DNA of the CDR3: TGTGCCAGCAGCTTAGATATGTCAACAGGGGCTTCCCACGAGCAGTACTTC.

V gene TRBV10-2 combines with J gene TRBJ2-4, with D perhaps TRBD1 or TRBD2 (5 bases each). CDR1 is WSHSY and CDR2 is SAAADI in the germline V gene. Trimming shortened V by 2 bases and J by 2 bases, and 13 bases separated the two germline ends. The CDR3 length is 16 residues. The CDR3 loop reads CASSERDRSTKNIQYF. The CDR3 DNA is TGCGCCAGCAGTGAGCGGGACCGCTCAACCAAAAACATTCAGTACTTC.

This chain uses TRBV5-6 with TRBJ1-6; D uncertain. CDR1 and CDR2 (germline): SGHDT, YYEEEE. The CDR3 contains 12 residues. The V end lost 4 bases, the J end lost 10 bases, and 9 bases lay between the germline ends. The CDR3 here is CASSLISSPLHF. The CDR3 nucleotides are TGTGCCAGCAGCCTCATATCATCACCCCTCCACTTT.